The sequence of this T cell receptor (beta chain) was determined in a study of blood T cell repertoires in COVID-19. The overall study: Collection of acute and convalescent COVID-19 samples took place in the United States, Italy and Spain.

Germline CDR1 and CDR2: SNHLY and FYNNEI. V was trimmed by 7 bases and J by 6 bases, leaving 15 bases between them. The CDR3 has 14 amino acids. The protocol was immunoSEQ multiplex PCR, while the TCRdb copy is restricted to in-frame clones and leaves out a portion. The sample consists of more than 150,000 clones, approximately 90% of them appearing once. The sequence was obtained from a man between 65 and 85 years old with active or convalescent COVID-19. Sequenced sample: peripheral blood. The J gene is TRBJ2-2, the V gene TRBV2; a weak D match, TRBD2 (5 bases). The CDR3 loop is CASKYDRGAGELFF. The CDR3, as DNA: TGTGCCAGCAAGTATGACCGGGGTGCCGGGGAGCTGTTTTTT.